This T cell receptor (beta chain) was documented in a study of blood T cell repertoires in COVID-19. About the research overall: The United States, Italy and Spain supplied acute and convalescent COVID-19 samples. The analysed material was cDNA or gDNA that came from T cells, B-cell-depleted T cells, or PBMCs.

From germline, CDR1 is SGHAT and CDR2 FQNNGV. The V and J ends lost 3 bases and 4 bases respectively, with 18 bases between them. The CDR3 covers 17 residues. In the study's own analysis: Estimation of nucleated cell counts relied on the amplification of reference gene primers. Libraries were prepared by immunoSEQ multiplex PCR; TCRdb keeps only in-frame clonotypes and omits some of them. Clonal size and the V and J genes are those of that table, whereas D and trimming came from the DNA. The sample yields about 42,000 clones, 70% to 80% seen once. The rearrangement links TRBV11-2 to TRBJ1-4; possible D gene TRBD1, 6 bases. The receptor comes from a woman aged 65 to 85 with acute or convalescent COVID-19. What was sequenced was peripheral blood. CDR3 protein: CASSFQYETGDNEKLFF. The CDR3 nucleotides read TGTGCCAGCAGCTTCCAATACGAGACAGGAGATAATGAAAAACTGTTTTTT.